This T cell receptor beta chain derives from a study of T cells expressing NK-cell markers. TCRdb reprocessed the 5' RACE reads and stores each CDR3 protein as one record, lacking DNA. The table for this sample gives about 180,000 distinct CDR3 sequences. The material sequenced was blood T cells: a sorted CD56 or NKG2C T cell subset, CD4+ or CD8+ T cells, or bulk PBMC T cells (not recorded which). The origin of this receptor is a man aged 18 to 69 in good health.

CDR3: CASSQEGSAGGTGELFF. The chain employs TRBV4-2 and TRBJ2-2; TCRdb designates TRBD2, a call that cannot be tested without DNA. The CDR3 is 17 residues long. Germline loops: CDR1 LGHNA, CDR2 YNFKEQ.